This T cell receptor beta chain is from a study of T cells after posttransplantation cyclophosphamide. Assay: immunoSEQ multiplex PCR; the TCRdb copy retains only in-frame clones and omits some. The sample yields 30,000 or so clones, without any singletons. This clone was detected ten times or more. This CDR3 comprises 16 residues. V lost 1 base and J lost 0; bases outside the gene matches: 4. Germline V gene data show CDR1 as MGHRA and CDR2 as YSYEKL. Sequencing was carried out using PBMCs. The chain combines TRBV4-1 with TRBJ2-7; 9 positions match TRBD2. This sequence was found in a woman aged 60-70 years in good health, CMV-negative, and a related stem cell transplant donor. The CDR3 sequence is CASSQGLAGSSYEQYF. Here the CDR3 DNA reads TGCGCCAGCAGCCAAGGCCTAGCGGGGAGCTCCTACGAGCAGTACTTC.